The 8 T cell receptor beta chains in this list originate from one sample, sequenced in a study of OX40 agonist ivuxolimab in advanced cancers. The method was immunoSEQ multiplex PCR; TCRdb's version includes in-frame clones alone and lacks a portion of them. The profile covers tens of thousands of clones, with around 85% appearing a single time and almost 6% taken by the ten largest. The sample here was CD4+ or CD8+ T cells sorted from blood, taken in a trial of the OX40 agonist ivuxolimab. All receptors derive from an adult with an advanced solid tumor such as melanoma, head and neck, liver or kidney cancer.

The chain has TRBV29-1 and TRBJ1-1; D possibly corresponds to TRBD1 (6 bases). Trimming pared 6 bases from V and 4 bases from J, leaving 15 bases between. CDR3 length: 13 amino acids. The germline gives CDR1 SQVTM, CDR2 ANQGSEA. In DNA, the CDR3 is TGCAGCGTGTCAAGGGGGTTGGGCACTGAAGCTTTCTTT. Its protein is CSVSRGLGTEAFF.

The J gene is TRBJ1-2, the V gene TRBV4-1; tentative D call: TRBD1 (5 bases). V was clipped by 1 base and J by 8 bases, with 14 bases between them. The CDR3 length is 14 residues. Germline CDR1 and CDR2: MGHRA and YSYEKL. The CDR3 loop is CASSQVQGTRGYTF. DNA of the CDR3: TGCGCCAGCAGCCAAGTGCAAGGGACCCGGGGCTACACCTTC.

This clone was observed a single time. The DNA for the CDR3 is TGCAGCGCGACAGGGGGAGATACGCAGTATTTT. Residues: CSATGGDTQYF. J is TRBJ2-3 and V is TRBV29-1, with 9 bases fitting TRBD1. The CDR3 sequence is 11 residues long. CDR1 and CDR2 (germline): SQVTM, ANQGSEA. Losses at the gene ends were 7 bases for V and 5 bases for J; bases not matched to a gene: 1.

The chain carries TRBV6-6 and TRBJ2-5, with D possibly TRBD2 on 6 matching bases. The CDR3 consists of 14 residues. V lost 7 bases to trimming and J lost 5 bases, with 17 bases between them. The germline V gene has CDR1 MNHNY and CDR2 SVGAGI (reference sequence). CDR3 sequence reads: CASIKAGPWETQYF. CDR3 in DNA: TGTGCCAGCATCAAAGCGGGTCCGTGGGAGACCCAGTACTTC.

V and J are TRBV27 and TRBJ2-1; D not certain. Trimming took off 5 bases at V and 6 bases at J, with 11 bases between the two ends. This CDR3 spans 13 amino acids. The V gene's germline CDR1 is MNHEY and CDR2 SMNVEV (reference sequence). CDR3 amino acids: CASSPGSPNEQFF. The DNA for the CDR3 is TGTGCCAGCAGTCCCGGGTCACCCAATGAGCAGTTCTTC.

V is TRBV5-1 and J is TRBJ1-2; D uncertain. Germline V gives CDR1 SGHRS, CDR2 YFSETQ. The CDR3 runs 15 residues. Trimming cost V 0 bases and J 0 bases, with 9 bases left between them. The CDR3 sequence is CASSLAAATNYGYTF. The CDR3, as DNA: TGCGCCAGCAGCTTGGCGGCAGCCACTAACTATGGCTACACCTTC.

The J gene is TRBJ2-1, the V gene TRBV7-6; D is unresolved. The germline V and J ends were trimmed by 2 bases and 2 bases, with 10 bases remaining between them. Germline CDR1 SGHVS, CDR2 FNYEAQ. This CDR3 comprises 15 residues. The CDR3 coding sequence is TGTGCCAGCAGCTTAAGAAGGGTCCCCTACAATGAGCAGTTCTTC. This encodes CASSLRRVPYNEQFF.

The chain has TRBV6-1 and TRBJ1-1; TRBD1 agrees at 10 bases. With V trimmed by 4 bases and J by 4 bases, 9 bases remained unmatched. CDR1 MNHNS and CDR2 SASEGT come from the germline V gene. The length of the CDR3 is 16 residues. The CDR3 loop is CASSAGTGAFSTEAFF. The CDR3 region has the DNA TGTGCCAGCAGTGCCGGGACAGGGGCGTTCTCCACTGAAGCTTTCTTT.